The 17 T cell receptor beta chains reported below all come from one sample, sequenced in a study of CD8+ T cells in alopecia areata. In each case, RNA was isolated and then reverse transcribed into cDNA as the sequencing template. Generated by immunoSEQ multiplex PCR, the TCRdb table keeps only in-frame clones and is missing some. The table includes tens of thousands of clones, approximately 70% detected once. Regarding treatment: oral pan-JAK inhibitor, 5-10 mg twice daily. Specimen: CD8+ T cells sorted from blood, collected at approximately week 44, from a patient treated with tofacitinib. These receptors originate from a human donor with alopecia areata.

The chain employs TRBV29-1 and TRBJ1-2, with 7 bases lining up with TRBD1. The V gene end was trimmed by 4 bases and the J gene end by 4 bases; junction bases not matched to a gene: 6. The CDR3 has 13 amino acids. Germline V gene data show CDR1 as SQVTM and CDR2 as ANQGSEA. The CDR3 protein is CSVVGGSIYGYTF. DNA for the CDR3: TGCAGCGTTGTAGGGGGCTCTATCTATGGCTACACCTTC. Filled out from reference TRBV29-1 and TRBJ1-2, the complete variable domain reads SAVISQKPSRDICQRGTSLTIQCQVDSQVTMMFWYRQQPGQSLTLIATANQGSEATYESGFVIDKFPISRPNLTFSTLTVSNMSPEDSSIYLCSVVGGSIYGYTFGSGTRLTVV.

This chain links TRBV5-1 with TRBJ1-1; TRBD1 is a possible D gene (5 bases). This CDR3 spans 15 amino acids. The V end was cut by 0 bases, the J end by 5 bases, with 14 bases between. CDR1 and CDR2 (germline): SGHRS, YFSETQ. The CDR3 DNA is TGCGCCAGCAGCTTGGCCGGGGCGGTTGGAACTGAAGCTTTCTTT. Protein: CASSLAGAVGTEAFF.

V gene TRBV27 combines with J gene TRBJ2-7; 7 bases are shared with TRBD1. The CDR3 sequence is 12 residues long. Germline assignment: CDR1 MNHEY and CDR2 SMNVEV (reference sequence). Trimming cost V 7 bases and J 5 bases; bases outside gene matches: 5. The CDR3 sequence is CASTVTGDEQYF. The CDR3 DNA is TGTGCCAGCACGGTAACAGGGGACGAGCAGTACTTC.

The V gene is TRBV4-3, the J gene TRBJ2-2; D gene uncertain. V lost 0 bases, J lost 2 bases, and 10 bases lay in between. The CDR3 spans 16 residues. CDR1 LGHNA and CDR2 YSLEER come from the germline V gene. CDR3 DNA sequence: TGCGCCAGCAGCCAAGATCGGATCAGAAACACCGGGGAGCTGTTTTTT. Amino acids: CASSQDRIRNTGELFF.

The rearrangement uses TRBV9 and TRBJ1-2; 8 bases align to TRBD1. The V gene end was trimmed by 3 bases and the J gene end by 8 bases; junction bases not matched to a gene: 6. The CDR3 runs to 13 residues. CDR1 and CDR2 (germline): SGDLS, YYNGEE. This CDR3 is CASSAGQGGGYTF. Here the CDR3 DNA reads TGTGCCAGCAGCGCCGGACAGGGCGGCGGCTACACCTTC.

The CDR3 sequence: CASSTQGYGYTF. The CDR3 DNA sequence: TGTGCCAGCAGTACACAGGGATACGGCTACACCTTC. The gene calls are TRBV6-5 and TRBJ1-2, with a tentative D call TRBD1 (6 bases). V was trimmed by 5 bases and J by 8 bases, leaving 12 bases between them. CDR3 length: 12 residues. CDR1 MNHEY and CDR2 SVGAGI come from the germline V gene.

This sequence joins TRBV29-1 and TRBJ2-5; weak D call: TRBD1 (5 bases). V was trimmed by 0 bases and J by 4 bases, leaving 12 bases between them. The V gene's germline CDR1 is SQVTM and CDR2 ANQGSEA. The CDR3 is 14 amino acids. CDR3 residues: CSVEDKGSAETQYF. In DNA form, the CDR3 reads TGCAGCGTTGAAGATAAGGGGTCTGCAGAGACCCAGTACTTC.

This rearrangement joins TRBV7-8 to TRBJ1-1; D uncertain. CDR1 and CDR2 from the germline V gene are SGHVS and FQNEAQ. Trimming removed 0 bases from V and 0 bases from J, with 8 bases in between. CDR3 size: 15 residues. The CDR3 is CASSLAGVMNTEAFF. The CDR3 nucleotides read TGTGCCAGCAGCTTAGCCGGGGTTATGAACACTGAAGCTTTCTTT.

V usage is TRBV4-3 and J usage is TRBJ2-3; unclear D gene. The CDR3 is made up of 16 amino acids. With 1 base removed from V and 2 bases from J, the gap between germline ends came to 13 bases. Germline CDR1 and CDR2: LGHNA and YSLEER. CDR3 sequence (DNA): TGCGCCAGCAGCCAAGTTCATGGGATACCCACAGATACGCAGTATTTT. It translates to CASSQVHGIPTDTQYF.

The V and J genes are TRBV25-1 and TRBJ2-3, with 10 nucleotides matching TRBD1. Germline CDR1 is MGHDK and CDR2 is SYGVNS. The ends lost 8 bases at V and 0 bases at J; junction bases unmatched: 8. This CDR3 comprises 16 residues. As DNA, the CDR3 is TGTGCCAGCCCTGTAGGACAGGGGGGAAGCACAGATACGCAGTATTTT. This sequence encodes CASPVGQGGSTDTQYF.

This chain links TRBV5-1 with TRBJ2-7; TRBD2 might be the D (5 bases). Per germline, CDR1 SGHRS and CDR2 YFSETQ. The length of the CDR3 is 15 residues. V was trimmed by 0 bases and J by 1 base, leaving 11 bases between them. The CDR3 spells CASSLDGMGSYEQYF. In DNA form, the CDR3 reads TGCGCCAGCAGCTTGGACGGGATGGGGTCCTACGAGCAGTACTTC.

This chain joins TRBV2 and TRBJ2-2, with 10 bases matching TRBD1. V was clipped by 3 bases and J by 0 bases; unmatched bases: 1. CDR3 size: 16 residues. Germline lookup yields CDR1 SNHLY and CDR2 FYNNEI. The DNA of the CDR3 is TGTGCCAGCAGTGAGACAGGGGGCACGAACACCGGGGAGCTGTTTTTT. Its translation: CASSETGGTNTGELFF.

This clone was found a few times. The gene calls are TRBV7-2 and TRBJ2-7; D possibly uses TRBD1 or TRBD2 (6 bases each). The CDR3 has 13 residues. Trimming left V 5 bases short and J 1 base short, with 9 bases between. Per the germline V gene, CDR1 is SGHTA and CDR2 is FQGNSA. DNA for the CDR3: TGTGCCAGCAGCCAAGGGGGGTCCTACGAGCAGTACTTC. This codes for CASSQGGSYEQYF.

This chain uses TRBV7-2 with TRBJ2-7; D is perhaps TRBD2 (5 bases). Germline V CDR1 and CDR2: SGHTA, FQGNSA. The length of the CDR3 is 12 residues. The V gene lost 1 base and the J gene lost 6 bases, with 7 bases spanning the gap. The CDR3 DNA reads as TGTGCCAGCAGCTTAGGGAGCGGCGAGCAGTACTTC. Translation gives CASSLGSGEQYF.

The chain carries TRBV2 and TRBJ1-1; D is uncertain. The CDR3 length is 14 residues. Germline CDR1 and CDR2: SNHLY and FYNNEI. Deletions cut 2 bases from V and 0 bases from J, with 7 bases between. CDR3 in amino acids: CASSEKAVNTEAFF. CDR3 in DNA: TGTGCCAGCAGTGAAAAGGCAGTGAACACTGAAGCTTTCTTT. The full variable domain, in which reference TRBV2 and TRBJ1-1 provide the parts outside the CDR3, is EPEVTQTPSHQVTQMGQEVILRCVPISNHLYFYWYRQILGQKVEFLVSFYNNEISEKSEIFDDQFSVERPDGSNFTLKIRSTKLEDSAMYFCASSEKAVNTEAFFGQGTRLTVV.

V is TRBV15 and J is TRBJ2-6; no clear D. Deletions cut 3 bases from V and 1 base from J, with 1 base between. Germline assignment: CDR1 LNHNV and CDR2 YYDKDF (reference sequence). This CDR3 contains 13 residues. CDR3 loop: CATSRSGANVLTF. CDR3 nucleotide sequence: TGTGCCACCAGCAGGTCTGGGGCCAACGTCCTGACTTTC.

The genes are TRBV4-2 and TRBJ2-5; the match to TRBD2 covers 12 bases. V shed 5 bases and J 3 bases; nucleotides not matched to a gene: 7. The CDR3 has 16 residues. Germline loops: CDR1 LGHNA, CDR2 YNFKEQ. The CDR3 DNA is TGTGCCAGCAGCTCGCGGACTAGCGGGATGGAAGAGACCCAGTACTTC. Protein product: CASSSRTSGMEETQYF.